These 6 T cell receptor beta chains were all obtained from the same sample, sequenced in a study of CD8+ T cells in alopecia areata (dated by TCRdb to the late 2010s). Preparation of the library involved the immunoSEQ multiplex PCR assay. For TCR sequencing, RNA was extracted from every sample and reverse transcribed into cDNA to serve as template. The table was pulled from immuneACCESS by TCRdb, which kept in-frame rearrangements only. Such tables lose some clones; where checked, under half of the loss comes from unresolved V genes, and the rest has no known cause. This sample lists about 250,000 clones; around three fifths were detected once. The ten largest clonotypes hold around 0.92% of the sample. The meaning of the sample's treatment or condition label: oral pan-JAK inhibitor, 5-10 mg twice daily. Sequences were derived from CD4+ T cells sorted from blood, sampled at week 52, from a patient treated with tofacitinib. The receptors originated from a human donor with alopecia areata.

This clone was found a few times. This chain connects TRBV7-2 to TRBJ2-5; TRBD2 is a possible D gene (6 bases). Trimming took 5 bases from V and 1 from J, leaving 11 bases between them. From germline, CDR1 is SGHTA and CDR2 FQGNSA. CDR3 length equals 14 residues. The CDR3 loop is CASSHTGGQETQYF. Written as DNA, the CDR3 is TGTGCCAGCAGCCACACCGGGGGCCAAGAGACCCAGTACTTC.

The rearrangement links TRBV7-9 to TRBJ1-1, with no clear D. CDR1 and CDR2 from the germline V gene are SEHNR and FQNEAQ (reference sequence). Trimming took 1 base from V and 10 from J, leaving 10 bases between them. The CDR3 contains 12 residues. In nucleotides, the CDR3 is TGTGCCAGCAGCTTAGTGGGGAATCGAGCTTTCTTT. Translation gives CASSLVGNRAFF.

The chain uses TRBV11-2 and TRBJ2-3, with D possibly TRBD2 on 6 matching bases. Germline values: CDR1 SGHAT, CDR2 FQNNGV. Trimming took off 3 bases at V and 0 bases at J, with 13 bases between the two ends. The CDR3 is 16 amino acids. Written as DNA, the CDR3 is TGTGCCAGCAGCTTCTATTTAGCGGCTAGCACAGATACGCAGTATTTT. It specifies CASSFYLAASTDTQYF.

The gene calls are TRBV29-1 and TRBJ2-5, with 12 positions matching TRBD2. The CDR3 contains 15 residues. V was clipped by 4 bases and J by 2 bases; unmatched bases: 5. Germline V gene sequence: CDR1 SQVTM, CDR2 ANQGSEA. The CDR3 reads CSVVGGLAGQETQYF. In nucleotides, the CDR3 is TGCAGCGTTGTGGGTGGACTAGCGGGGCAAGAGACCCAGTACTTC.

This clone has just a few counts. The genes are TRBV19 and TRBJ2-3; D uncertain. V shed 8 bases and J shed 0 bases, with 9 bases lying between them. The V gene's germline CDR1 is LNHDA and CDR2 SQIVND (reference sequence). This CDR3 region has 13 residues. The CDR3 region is CASSDRSTDTQYF. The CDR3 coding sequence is TGTGCCAGTTCGGACCGTAGCACAGATACGCAGTATTTT.

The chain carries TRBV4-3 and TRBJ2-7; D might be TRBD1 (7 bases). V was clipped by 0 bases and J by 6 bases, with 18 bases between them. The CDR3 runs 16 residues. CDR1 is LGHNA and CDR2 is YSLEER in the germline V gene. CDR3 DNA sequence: TGCGCCAGCAGCCAAGATCTAGCTGACAGGGAGGCCGAGCAGTACTTC. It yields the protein CASSQDLADREAEQYF.